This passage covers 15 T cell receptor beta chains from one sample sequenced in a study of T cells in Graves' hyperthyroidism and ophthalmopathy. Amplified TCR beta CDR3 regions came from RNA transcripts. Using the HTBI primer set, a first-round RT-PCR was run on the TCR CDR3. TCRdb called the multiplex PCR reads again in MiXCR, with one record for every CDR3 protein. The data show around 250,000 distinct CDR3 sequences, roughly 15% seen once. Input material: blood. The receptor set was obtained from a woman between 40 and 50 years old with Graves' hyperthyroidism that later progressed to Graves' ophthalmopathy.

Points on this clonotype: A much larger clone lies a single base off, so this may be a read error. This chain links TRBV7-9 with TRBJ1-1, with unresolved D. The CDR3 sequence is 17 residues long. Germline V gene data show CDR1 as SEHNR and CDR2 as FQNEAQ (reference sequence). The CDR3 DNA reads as TGTGCCAGCAGCCTCGAGGTCCGGGAACTAATGAACAATGAAGCTTTCTTT. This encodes CASSLEVRELMNNEAFF.

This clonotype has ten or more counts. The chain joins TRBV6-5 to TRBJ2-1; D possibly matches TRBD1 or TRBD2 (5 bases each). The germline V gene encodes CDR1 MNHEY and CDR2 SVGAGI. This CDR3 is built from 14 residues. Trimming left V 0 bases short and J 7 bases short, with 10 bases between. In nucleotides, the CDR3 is TGTGCCAGCAGTTACTCTCGAGGGGTTAATGAGCAGTTCTTC. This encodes CASSYSRGVNEQFF.

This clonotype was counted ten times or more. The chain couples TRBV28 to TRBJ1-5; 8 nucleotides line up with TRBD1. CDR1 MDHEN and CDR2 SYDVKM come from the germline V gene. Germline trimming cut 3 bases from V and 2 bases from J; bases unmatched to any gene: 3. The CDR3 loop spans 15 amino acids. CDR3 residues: CASSLIQGGNQPQHF. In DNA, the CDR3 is TGTGCCAGCAGTTTGATACAGGGGGGCAATCAGCCCCAGCATTTT.

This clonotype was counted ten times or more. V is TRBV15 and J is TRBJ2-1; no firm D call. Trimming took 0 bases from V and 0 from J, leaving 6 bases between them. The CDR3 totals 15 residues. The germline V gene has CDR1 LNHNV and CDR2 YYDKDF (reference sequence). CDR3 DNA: TGTGCCACCAGCAGAGATAGGAGCTCCTACAATGAGCAGTTCTTC. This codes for CATSRDRSSYNEQFF.

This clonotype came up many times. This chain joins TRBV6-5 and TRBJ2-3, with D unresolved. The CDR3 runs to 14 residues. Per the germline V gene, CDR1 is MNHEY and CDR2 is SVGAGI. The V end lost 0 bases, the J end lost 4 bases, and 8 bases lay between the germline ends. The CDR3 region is CASSYSSEADTQYF. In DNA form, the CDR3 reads TGTGCCAGCAGTTACTCTTCAGAGGCAGATACGCAGTATTTT.

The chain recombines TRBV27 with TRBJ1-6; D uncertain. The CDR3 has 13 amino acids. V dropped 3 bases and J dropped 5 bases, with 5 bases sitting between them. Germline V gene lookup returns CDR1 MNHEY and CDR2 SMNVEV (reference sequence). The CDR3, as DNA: TGTGCCAGCAGTTTCCGGAATAATTCACCCCTCCACTTT. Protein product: CASSFRNNSPLHF.

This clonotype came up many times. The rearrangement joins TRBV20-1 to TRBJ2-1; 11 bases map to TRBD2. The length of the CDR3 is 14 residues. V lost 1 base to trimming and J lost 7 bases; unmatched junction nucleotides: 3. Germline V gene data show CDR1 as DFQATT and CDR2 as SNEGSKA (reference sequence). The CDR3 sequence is CSARGLAGSNEQFF. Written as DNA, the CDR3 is TGCAGTGCTAGAGGACTAGCGGGATCAAATGAGCAGTTCTTC.

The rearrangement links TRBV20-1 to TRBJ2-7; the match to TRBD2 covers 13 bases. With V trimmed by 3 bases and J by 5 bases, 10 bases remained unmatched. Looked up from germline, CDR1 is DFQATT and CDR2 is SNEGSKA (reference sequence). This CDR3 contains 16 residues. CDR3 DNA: TGCAGTGCTAGGGCCGGGACTAGCGGGATCGTCGACGAGCAGTACTTC. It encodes CSARAGTSGIVDEQYF.

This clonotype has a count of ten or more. DNA for the CDR3: TGTGCCAGCATTGATTTAGTAGAAAGGGTGTATGGCTACACCTTC. It translates to CASIDLVERVYGYTF. The chain couples TRBV28 to TRBJ1-2; D is uncertain. Germline CDR1 MDHEN, CDR2 SYDVKM. With 7 bases removed from V and 5 bases from J, the gap between germline ends came to 20 bases. This CDR3 is 15 amino acids long.

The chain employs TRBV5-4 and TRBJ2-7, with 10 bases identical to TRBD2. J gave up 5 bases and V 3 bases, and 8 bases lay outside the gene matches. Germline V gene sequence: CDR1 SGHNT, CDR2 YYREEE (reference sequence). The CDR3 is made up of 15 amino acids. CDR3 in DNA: TGTGCCAGCAGCTCGCTAGCGGGAGCCCCTCACGAGCAGTACTTC. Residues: CASSSLAGAPHEQYF.

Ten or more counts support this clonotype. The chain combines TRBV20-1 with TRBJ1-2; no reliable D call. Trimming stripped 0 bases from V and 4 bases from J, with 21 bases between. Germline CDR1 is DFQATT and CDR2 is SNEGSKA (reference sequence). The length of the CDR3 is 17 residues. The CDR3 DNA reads TGCAGTGCTAGAGAATGGAATCCCAGAATACTGTTCTATGGCTACACCTTC. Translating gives CSAREWNPRILFYGYTF.

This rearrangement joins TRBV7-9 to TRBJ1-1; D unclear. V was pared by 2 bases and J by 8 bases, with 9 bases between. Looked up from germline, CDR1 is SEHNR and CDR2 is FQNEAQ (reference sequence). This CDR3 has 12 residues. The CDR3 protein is CASSLSKREAFF. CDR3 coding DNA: TGTGCCAGCAGCTTAAGTAAGCGGGAAGCTTTCTTT.

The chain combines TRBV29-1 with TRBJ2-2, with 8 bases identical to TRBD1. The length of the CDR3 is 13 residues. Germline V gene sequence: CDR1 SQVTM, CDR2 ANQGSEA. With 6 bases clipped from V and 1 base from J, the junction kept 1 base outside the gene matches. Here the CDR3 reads CSVGTGNTGELFF. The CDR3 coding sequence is TGCAGCGTCGGGACAGGGAACACCGGGGAGCTGTTTTTT.

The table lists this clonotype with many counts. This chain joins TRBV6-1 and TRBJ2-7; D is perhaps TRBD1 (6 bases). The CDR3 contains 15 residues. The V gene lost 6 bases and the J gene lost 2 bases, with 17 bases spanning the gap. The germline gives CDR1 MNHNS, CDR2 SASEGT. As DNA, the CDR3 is TGTGCCAGCAGGAAGACCGGGACATTAACCTACGAGCAGTACTTC. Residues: CASRKTGTLTYEQYF.

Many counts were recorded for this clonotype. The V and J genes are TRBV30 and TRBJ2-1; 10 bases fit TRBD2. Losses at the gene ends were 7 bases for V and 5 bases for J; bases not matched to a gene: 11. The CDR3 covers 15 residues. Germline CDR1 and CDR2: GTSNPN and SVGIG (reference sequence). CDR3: CAFHQAGGFHNEQFF. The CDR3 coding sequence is TGTGCCTTCCACCAAGCGGGAGGGTTCCACAATGAGCAGTTCTTC.